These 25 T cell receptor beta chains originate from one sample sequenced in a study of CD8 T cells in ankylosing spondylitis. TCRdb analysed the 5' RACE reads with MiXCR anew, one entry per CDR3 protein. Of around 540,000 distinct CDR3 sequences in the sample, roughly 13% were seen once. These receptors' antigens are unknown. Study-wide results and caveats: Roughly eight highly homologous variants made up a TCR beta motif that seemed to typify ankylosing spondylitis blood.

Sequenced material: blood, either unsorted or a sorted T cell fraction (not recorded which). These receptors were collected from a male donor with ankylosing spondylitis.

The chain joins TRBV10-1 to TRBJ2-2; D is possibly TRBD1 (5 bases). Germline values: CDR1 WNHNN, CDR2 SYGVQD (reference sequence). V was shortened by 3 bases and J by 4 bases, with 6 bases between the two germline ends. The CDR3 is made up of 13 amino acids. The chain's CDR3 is CASSDRVTGELFF. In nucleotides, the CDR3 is TGCGCCAGCAGTGACAGGGTCACCGGGGAGCTGTTTTTT.

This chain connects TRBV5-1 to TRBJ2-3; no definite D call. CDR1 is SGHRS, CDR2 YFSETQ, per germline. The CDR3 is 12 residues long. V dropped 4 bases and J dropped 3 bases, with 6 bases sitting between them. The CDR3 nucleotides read TGCGCCAGCAGCGGCTTGACAGATACGCAGTATTTT. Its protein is CASSGLTDTQYF. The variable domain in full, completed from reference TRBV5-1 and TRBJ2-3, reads KAGVTQTPRYLIKTRGQQVTLSCSPISGHRSVSWYQQTPGQGLQFLFEYFSETQRNKGNFPGRFSGRQFSNSRSEMNVSTLELGDSALYLCASSGLTDTQYFGPGTRLTVL.

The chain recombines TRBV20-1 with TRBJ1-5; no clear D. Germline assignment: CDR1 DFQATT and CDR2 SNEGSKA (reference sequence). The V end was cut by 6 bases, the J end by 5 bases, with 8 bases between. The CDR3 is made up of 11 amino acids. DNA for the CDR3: TGCAGTGCCACGTCTGATCAGCCCCAGCATTTT. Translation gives CSATSDQPQHF.

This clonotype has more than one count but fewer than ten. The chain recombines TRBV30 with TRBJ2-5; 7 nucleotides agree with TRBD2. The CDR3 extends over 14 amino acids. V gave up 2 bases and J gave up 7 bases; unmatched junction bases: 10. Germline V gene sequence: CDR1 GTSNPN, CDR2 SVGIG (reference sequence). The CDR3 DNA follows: TGTGCCTGGAGTCCGCAGACTAGCTCGGGGACCCAGTACTTC. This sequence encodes CAWSPQTSSGTQYF.

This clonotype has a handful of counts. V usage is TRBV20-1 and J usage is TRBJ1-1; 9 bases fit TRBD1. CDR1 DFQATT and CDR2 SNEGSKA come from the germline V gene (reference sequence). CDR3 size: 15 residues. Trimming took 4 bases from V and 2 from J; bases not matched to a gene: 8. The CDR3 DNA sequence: TGCAGTGCTATAGGACAGGGGAACTTTAACACTGAAGCTTTCTTT. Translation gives CSAIGQGNFNTEAFF.

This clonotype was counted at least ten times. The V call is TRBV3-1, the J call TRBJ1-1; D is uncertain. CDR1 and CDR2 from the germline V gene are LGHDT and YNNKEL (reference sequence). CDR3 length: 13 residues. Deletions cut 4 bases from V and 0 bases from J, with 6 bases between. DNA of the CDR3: TGTGCCAGCAGCCCTCGGGTGAACACTGAAGCTTTCTTT. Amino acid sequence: CASSPRVNTEAFF. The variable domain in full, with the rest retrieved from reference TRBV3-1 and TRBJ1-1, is DTAVSQTPKYLVTQMGNDKSIKCEQNLGHDTMYWYKQDSKKFLKIMFSYNNKELIINETVPNRFSPKSPDKAHLNLHINSLELGDSAVYFCASSPRVNTEAFFGQGTRLTVV.

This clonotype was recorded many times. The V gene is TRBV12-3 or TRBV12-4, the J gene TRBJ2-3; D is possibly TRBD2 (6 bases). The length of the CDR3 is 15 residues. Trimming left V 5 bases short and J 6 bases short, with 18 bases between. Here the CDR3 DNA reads TGTGCCAGCAGTCCCCGGACGCGACTAGGGGATACGCAGTATTTT. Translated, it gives CASSPRTRLGDTQYF.

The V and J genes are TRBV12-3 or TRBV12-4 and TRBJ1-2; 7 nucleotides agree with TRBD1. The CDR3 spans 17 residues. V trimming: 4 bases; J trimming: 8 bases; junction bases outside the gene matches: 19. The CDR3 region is CASSYDPIGTASGGYTF. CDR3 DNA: TGTGCCAGCAGTTACGACCCAATCGGGACAGCCTCTGGAGGCTACACCTTC.

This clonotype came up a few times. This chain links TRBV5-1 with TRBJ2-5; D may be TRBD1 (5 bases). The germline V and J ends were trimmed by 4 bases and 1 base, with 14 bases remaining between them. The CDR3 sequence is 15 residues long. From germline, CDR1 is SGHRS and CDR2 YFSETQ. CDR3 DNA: TGCGCCAGCAGCCTAGGGGTACCCCCCCAAGAGACCCAGTACTTC. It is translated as CASSLGVPPQETQYF.

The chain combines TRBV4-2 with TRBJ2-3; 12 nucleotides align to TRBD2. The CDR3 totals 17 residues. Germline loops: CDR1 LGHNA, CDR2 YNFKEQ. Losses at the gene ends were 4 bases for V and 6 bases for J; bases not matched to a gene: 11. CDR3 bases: TGTGCCAGCAGCCTCTCGGGACTAGCGGGTCGGAGGGATACGCAGTATTTT. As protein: CASSLSGLAGRRDTQYF.

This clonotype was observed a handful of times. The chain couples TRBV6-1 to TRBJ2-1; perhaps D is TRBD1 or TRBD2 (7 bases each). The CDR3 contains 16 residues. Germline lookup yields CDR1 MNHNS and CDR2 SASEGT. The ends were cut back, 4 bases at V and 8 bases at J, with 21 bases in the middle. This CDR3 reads CASSAGGADSGHEQFF. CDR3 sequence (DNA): TGTGCCAGCAGTGCAGGGGGGGCGGATTCAGGCCATGAGCAGTTCTTC.

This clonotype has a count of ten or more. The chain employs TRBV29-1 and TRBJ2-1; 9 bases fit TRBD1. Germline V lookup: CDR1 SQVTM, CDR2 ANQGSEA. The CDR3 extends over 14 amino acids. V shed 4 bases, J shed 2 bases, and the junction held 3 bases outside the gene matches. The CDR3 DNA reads TGCAGCGTTGGTCGGACAGGGGCCTACAATGAGCAGTTCTTC. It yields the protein CSVGRTGAYNEQFF.

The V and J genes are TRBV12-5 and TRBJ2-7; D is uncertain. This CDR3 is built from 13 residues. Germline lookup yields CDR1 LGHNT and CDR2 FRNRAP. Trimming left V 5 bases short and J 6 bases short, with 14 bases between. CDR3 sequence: CASGPGRALEQYV. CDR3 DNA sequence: TGTGCTAGTGGTCCGGGCCGGGCTCTCGAGCAGTACGTC.

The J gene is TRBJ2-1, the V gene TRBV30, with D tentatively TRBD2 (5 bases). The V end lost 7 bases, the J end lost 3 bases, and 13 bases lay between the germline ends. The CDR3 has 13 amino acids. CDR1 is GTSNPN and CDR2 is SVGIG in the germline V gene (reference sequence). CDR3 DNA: TGTGCCTCTAGCTTCTCCAACTACAATGAGCAGTTCTTC. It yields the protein CASSFSNYNEQFF.

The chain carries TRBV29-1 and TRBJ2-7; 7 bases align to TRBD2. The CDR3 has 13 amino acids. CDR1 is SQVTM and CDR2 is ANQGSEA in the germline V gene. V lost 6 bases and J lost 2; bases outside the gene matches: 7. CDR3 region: CSVGTTSTYEQYF. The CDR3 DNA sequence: TGCAGCGTCGGGACTACCTCGACCTACGAGCAGTACTTC.

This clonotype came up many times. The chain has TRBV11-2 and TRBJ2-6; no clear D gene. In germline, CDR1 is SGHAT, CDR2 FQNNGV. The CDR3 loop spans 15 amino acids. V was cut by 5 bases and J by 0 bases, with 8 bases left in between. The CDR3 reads CASSDGYSGANVLTF. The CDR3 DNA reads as TGTGCCAGCAGCGACGGATACTCTGGGGCCAACGTCCTGACTTTC. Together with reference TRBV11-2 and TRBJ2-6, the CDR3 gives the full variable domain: EAGVAQSPRYKIIEKRQSVAFWCNPISGHATLYWYQQILGQGPKLLIQFQNNGVVDDSQLPKDRFSAERLKGVDSTLKIQPAKLEDSAVYLCASSDGYSGANVLTFGAGSRLTVL.

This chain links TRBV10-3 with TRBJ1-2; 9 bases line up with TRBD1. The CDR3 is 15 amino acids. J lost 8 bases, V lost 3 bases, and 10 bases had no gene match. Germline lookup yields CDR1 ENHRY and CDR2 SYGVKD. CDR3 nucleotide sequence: TGTGCCATCAGTGATCGGGACAGGGAGGAAGGCGGCTACACCTTC. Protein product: CAISDRDREEGGYTF.

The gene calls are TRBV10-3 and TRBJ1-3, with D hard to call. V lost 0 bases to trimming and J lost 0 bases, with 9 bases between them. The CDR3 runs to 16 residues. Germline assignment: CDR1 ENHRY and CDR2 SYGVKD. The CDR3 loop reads CAISESLAGSGNTIYF. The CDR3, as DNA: TGTGCCATCAGTGAGTCCCTGGCGGGCTCTGGAAACACCATATATTTT.

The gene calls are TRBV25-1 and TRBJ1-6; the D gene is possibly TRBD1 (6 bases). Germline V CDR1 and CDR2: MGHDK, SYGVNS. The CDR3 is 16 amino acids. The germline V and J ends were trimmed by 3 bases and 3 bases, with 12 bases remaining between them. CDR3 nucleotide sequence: TGTGCCAGCAGTGACGGGACATCGGTCTATAATTCACCCCTCCACTTT. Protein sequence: CASSDGTSVYNSPLHF.

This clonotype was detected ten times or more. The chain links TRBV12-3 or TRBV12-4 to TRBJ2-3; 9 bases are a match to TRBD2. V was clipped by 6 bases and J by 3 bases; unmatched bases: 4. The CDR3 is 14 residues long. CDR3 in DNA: TGTGCCAGCAGCTTTAGCGGGAGAACAGATACGCAGTATTTT. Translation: CASSFSGRTDTQYF.

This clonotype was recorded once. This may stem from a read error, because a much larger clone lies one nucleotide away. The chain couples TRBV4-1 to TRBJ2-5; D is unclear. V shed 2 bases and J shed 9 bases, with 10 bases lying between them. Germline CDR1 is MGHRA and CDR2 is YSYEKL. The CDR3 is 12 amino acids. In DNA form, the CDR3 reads TGCGCCAGCAGCCAACCCATGGAGTCCCAGTACTTC. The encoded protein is CASSQPMESQYF.

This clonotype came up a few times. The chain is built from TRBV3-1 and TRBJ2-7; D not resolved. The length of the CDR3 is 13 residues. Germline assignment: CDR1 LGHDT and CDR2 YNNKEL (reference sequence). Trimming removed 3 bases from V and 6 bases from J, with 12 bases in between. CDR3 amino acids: CASSQGWKVEQYF. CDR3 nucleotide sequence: TGTGCCAGCAGCCAGGGTTGGAAGGTCGAGCAGTACTTC.

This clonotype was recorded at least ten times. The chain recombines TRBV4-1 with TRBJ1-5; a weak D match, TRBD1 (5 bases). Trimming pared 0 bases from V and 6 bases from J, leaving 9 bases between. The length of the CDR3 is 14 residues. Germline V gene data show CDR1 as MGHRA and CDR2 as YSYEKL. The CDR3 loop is CASSQERDGQPQHF. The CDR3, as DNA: TGCGCCAGCAGCCAAGAAAGGGACGGTCAGCCCCAGCATTTT.

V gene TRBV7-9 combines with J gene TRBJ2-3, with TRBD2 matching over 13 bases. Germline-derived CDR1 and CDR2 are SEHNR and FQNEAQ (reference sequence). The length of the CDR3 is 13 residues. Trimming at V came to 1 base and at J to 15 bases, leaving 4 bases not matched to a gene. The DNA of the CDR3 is TGTGCCAGCAGCTTAGAACTAGCGGGAGGGCTCTATTTT. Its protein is CASSLELAGGLYF.

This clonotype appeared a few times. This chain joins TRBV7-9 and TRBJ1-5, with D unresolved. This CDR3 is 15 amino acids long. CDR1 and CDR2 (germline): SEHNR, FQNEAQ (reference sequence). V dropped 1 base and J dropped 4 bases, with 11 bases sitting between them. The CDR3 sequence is CASSLDGQRNQPQHF. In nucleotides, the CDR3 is TGTGCCAGCAGCTTAGACGGGCAGAGGAATCAGCCCCAGCATTTT.